Below, 11 T cell receptor beta chains from the same sample are listed, as sequenced in a study of long-term antiretroviral therapy in people with HIV (dated by TCRdb to between 2021 and 2022). The immunoSEQ hsTCRB v3.0 assay was used at survey level resolution to sequence the TRB variable region. Not all clones reach the TCRdb copy of this immuneACCESS table, which keeps in-frame sequences only. Checked studies attribute under half of the gap to unresolved V genes and leave the rest unexplained. Within this sample are about 26,000 clones, with approximately 81% of them counted one time only. Clones ranked in the top ten supply roughly 8.2% of the sample. The material was unsorted PBMCs, obtained about 5 years after starting antiretroviral therapy. These receptors came from a man aged 40-49 years with HIV.

This clone was found once. The rearrangement links TRBV2 to TRBJ1-2; TRBD1 might be the D (6 bases). The CDR3 contains 13 residues. Trimming shortened V by 6 bases and J by 6 bases, and 14 bases separated the two germline ends. Per germline, CDR1 SNHLY and CDR2 FYNNEI. The CDR3 region has the DNA TGTGCCAGCAGGGACAGCCTAGCTAATGGCTACACCTTC. Amino acids: CASRDSLANGYTF.

This chain joins TRBV18 and TRBJ2-2; D unresolved. Germline lookup yields CDR1 KGHSH and CDR2 LQKENI. V lost 0 bases and J lost 1, with 6 bases in between. The CDR3 sequence is 15 residues long. CDR3 sequence: CASSPPARNTGELFF. CDR3 nucleotide sequence: TGTGCCAGCTCACCACCGGCTAGGAACACCGGGGAGCTGTTTTTT.

This chain joins TRBV9 and TRBJ2-3; 8 bases align to TRBD1. The CDR3 runs to 15 residues. Unmatched junction bases numbered 5, after V lost 0 bases and J lost 5 bases. CDR1 and CDR2 from the germline V gene are SGDLS and YYNGEE. The DNA for the CDR3 is TGTGCCAGCAGCGTAGCTCAGGGGGCGGTAGATACGCAGTATTTT. Translated: CASSVAQGAVDTQYF. Filled out from reference TRBV9 and TRBJ2-3, the complete variable domain reads DSGVTQTPKHLITATGQRVTLRCSPRSGDLSVYWYQQSLDQGLQFLIQYYNGEERAKGNILERFSAQQFPDLHSELNLSSLELGDSALYFCASSVAQGAVDTQYFGPGTRLTVL.

The V and J genes are TRBV28 and TRBJ1-5; 7 bases are a match to TRBD1. The CDR3 is 13 amino acids. The V segment lost 2 bases and the J segment 6 bases; nucleotides outside the gene matches: 1. Germline CDR1 is MDHEN and CDR2 is SYDVKM. The CDR3 DNA reads as TGTGCCAGCAGTTTAGACAGGGCTCAGCCCCAGCATTTT. It encodes CASSLDRAQPQHF.

The chain uses TRBV9 and TRBJ2-2; 10 positions match TRBD2. The germline gives CDR1 SGDLS, CDR2 YYNGEE. The CDR3 is 19 amino acids. The V gene end was trimmed by 0 bases and the J gene end by 5 bases; junction bases not matched to a gene: 13. The DNA for the CDR3 is TGTGCCAGCAGCGTAGCTCAGCCGGCGCTAGCGGGGGTTACCGGGGAGCTGTTTTTT. The encoded protein is CASSVAQPALAGVTGELFF. Complete variable domain (other parts from reference TRBV9 and TRBJ2-2): DSGVTQTPKHLITATGQRVTLRCSPRSGDLSVYWYQQSLDQGLQFLIQYYNGEERAKGNILERFSAQQFPDLHSELNLSSLELGDSALYFCASSVAQPALAGVTGELFFGEGSRLTVL.

The J gene is TRBJ2-2, the V gene TRBV19; TRBD2 is a possible D gene (5 bases). Deletions cut 1 base from V and 4 bases from J, with 7 bases between. Germline V gene lookup returns CDR1 LNHDA and CDR2 SQIVND (reference sequence). The CDR3 totals 14 residues. CDR3 in amino acids: CASSIAEVTGELFF. Here the CDR3 DNA reads TGTGCCAGTAGTATAGCGGAGGTCACCGGGGAGCTGTTTTTT.

Remarks on this clone: One end of the junction varies from germline; a read error may be responsible. V gene TRBV27 combines with J gene TRBJ2-2; D perhaps matches TRBD2 (6 bases). The germline V gene has CDR1 MNHEY and CDR2 SMNVEV (reference sequence). The CDR3 consists of 15 residues. The CDR3 sequence is CASNLGGENTGELFF. CDR3 nucleotides: TGTGCCAGCAATTTAGGCGGGGAGAACACCGGGGAGCTGTTTTTT.

CDR3 residues: CAWARSGGVDEQFF. The CDR3 DNA follows: TGTGCCTGGGCCCGCTCAGGGGGGGTGGATGAGCAGTTCTTC. The J gene is TRBJ2-1, the V gene TRBV30; the D call may be TRBD1 or TRBD2 (7 bases each). Trimming took off 5 bases at V and 8 bases at J, with 19 bases between the two ends. Germline V gene lookup returns CDR1 GTSNPN and CDR2 SVGIG (reference sequence). The CDR3 spans 14 residues.

J is TRBJ2-1 and V is TRBV7-3, with D hard to call. Looked up from germline, CDR1 is SGHTA and CDR2 is FQGTGA. The CDR3 is 15 residues long. Between the trimmed V and J ends, which lost 2 bases and 0 bases, there was a span of 8 bases. The chain's CDR3 is CASSLSKGSYNEQFF. For the CDR3, the DNA is TGTGCCAGCAGCTTATCGAAGGGCTCCTACAATGAGCAGTTCTTC.

This clone was observed a few times. The CDR3 coding sequence is TGTGCCAGCTCACCAGGTACAGGGGTAAATTCACCCCTCCACTTT. Protein product: CASSPGTGVNSPLHF. The rearrangement joins TRBV18 to TRBJ1-6, with TRBD1 identical over 7 bases. The CDR3 contains 15 residues. Germline-derived CDR1 and CDR2 are KGHSH and LQKENI. Losses at the gene ends were 2 bases for V and 7 bases for J; bases not matched to a gene: 5.

The chain combines TRBV7-2 with TRBJ2-7, with TRBD2 identical over 7 bases. There are 14 residues in the CDR3. Germline V gives CDR1 SGHTA, CDR2 FQGNSA. After removal of 5 bases from V and 2 bases from J, the junction contained 6 bases not matched to a gene. The CDR3 nucleotides read TGTGCCAGCAGCCATAGCGGGCCCACCTACGAGCAGTACTTC. Translating gives CASSHSGPTYEQYF.